This T cell receptor (beta chain) was retrieved from a study of blood T cells in healthy people across ages (dated by TCRdb to between 2014 and 2016). Turning to the overall study: In model experiments, template switching captured roughly one uniquely barcoded TCR beta cDNA molecule for every two T cells. Age-related changes in TCR beta repertoire diversity were measured in the study by deep sequencing normalized with unique cDNA molecular identifiers. Donors were grouped into four age groups: young (average 16 years), middle-aged (over 35), aged (about 60) and long-lived (about 82). To avoid experimental bias, donors of different ages were spread randomly across the sequencing lanes. Two additional independent replicas of 1 million unique cDNA reads from the same blood draw were analyzed for two donors (one aged 18 to 29 and one aged 80 or older).

Results and caveats for the whole study, not just this receptor: Because donor CMV infection status was unknown, age-related changes in expanded clonotypes were potentially confounded. Because profiling used bulk unsorted PBMCs, naive and antigen-experienced compartments could not be compared conclusively. Total diversity estimates from one million sequenced T cells were considered lower bounds and underestimates. The percentage of naive T cells measured by flow cytometry correlated strongly with observed TCR beta diversity. As age increased, observed TCR beta diversity per million T cells dropped in a roughly linear way, and a significant reduction was already evident by age 40. Compared with the aged group, the long-lived group had more naive CD4+ T cells, fewer expanded clones and increased TCR diversity, suggesting age selection.

The method was 5' RACE. Sequenced using an Illumina HiSeq 2500. The second PCR ran for roughly 6 to 11 cycles and used a J-beta primer mix along with a sample-barcoded 5' primer. A template-switch 5' adaptor carrying 12 random nucleotides introduced a unique molecular identifier onto each TCR beta cDNA molecule. Each sample yielded at least 3 million CDR3-containing paired-end reads. First-strand cDNA synthesis was performed from all RNA using the Mint cDNA synthesis kit, with priming by a TRBC-specific oligonucleotide. All cDNA was treated with uracil-DNA glycosylase and then went through a first 18-cycle PCR with the universal primers M1SS and BC2_uni_R. In the authors' own workflow: Each sample was normalized by randomly selecting 1 million high-quality reads, each carrying a distinct molecular identifier. Instead of being binned into consensus sequences, reads with shared molecular identifiers were discarded. MiTCR, with a Q25 quality threshold and the strictest error-elimination algorithm, was used for CDR3 identification, clonotype clustering and error correction. A nonparametric unseen species model using Euler transformation provided a lower-bound estimate of total TCR beta diversity. TCRdb reprocessing: public reads trimmed at Q25 with fastp, clones called with MiXCR, in-frame beta chains kept. Rows are combined by CDR3 protein, so each entry shows the most common genes and DNA. Here the V and J calls rest on TCRdb's processing, not on the authors' analysis. This sample lists over 1,200,000 distinct CDR3 sequences; approximately 60% were detected once. In total, the top ten clones hold 6.5% to 8.5% of the sample.

CDR1 MDHEN and CDR2 SYDVKM were looked up in the germline V gene. The CDR3 spans 15 residues, from the cysteine through the phenylalanine. The kept DNA is CDR3 alone, 45 bases in frame from the first base. Systemically healthy Caucasian individuals from Russia, 35 to 40 in total and aged about 6 to 100 years, were included as donors. Approximately 9.7 milliliters of peripheral blood were drawn from each donor into EDTA-treated Vacutainer tubes. Ficoll-Paque density-gradient centrifugation was used to isolate PBMCs, with at least 7 million per sample. Trizol reagent was used to extract total RNA from PBMCs, with at least 6 micrograms per sample. The percentages of naive CD45RAhigh/CD27high T cells were determined by flow cytometry on a PBMC aliquot from every donor. Worth noting for this clonotype: Its target antigen remains unknown. One junction end disagrees with the germline gene, perhaps due to a read error.

The V gene is TRBV28 and the J gene is TRBJ2-3, and TRBD1 aligns with 8 junction nucleotides. This receptor was identified in a man aged 18-30 years in good health. The specimen sequenced was blood. CDR3 reads: CASRSPQGATGTQYF. The DNA is TGTGCCAGCAGGTCCCCCCAGGGGGCAACAGGTACGCAGTATTTT. The full variable domain, completed from the reference TRBV28 and TRBJ2-3 proteins outside the CDR3, reads DVKVTQSSRYLVKRTGEKVFLECVQDMDHENMFWYRQDPGLGLRLIYFSYDVKMKEKGDIPEGYSVSREKKERFSLILESASTNQTSMYLCASRSPQGATGTQYFGPGTRLTVL.